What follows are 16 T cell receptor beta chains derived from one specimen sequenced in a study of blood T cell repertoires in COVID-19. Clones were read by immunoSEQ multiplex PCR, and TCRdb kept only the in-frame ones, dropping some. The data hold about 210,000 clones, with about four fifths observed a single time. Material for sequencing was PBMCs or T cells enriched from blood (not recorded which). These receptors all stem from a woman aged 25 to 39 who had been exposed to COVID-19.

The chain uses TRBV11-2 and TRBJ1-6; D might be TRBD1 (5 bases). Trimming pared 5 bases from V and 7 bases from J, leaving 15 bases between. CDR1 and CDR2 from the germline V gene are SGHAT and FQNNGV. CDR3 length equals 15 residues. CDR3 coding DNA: TGTGCCAGCAGCCGCAGGGTCGACGGGAATTCACCCCTCCACTTT. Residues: CASSRRVDGNSPLHF.

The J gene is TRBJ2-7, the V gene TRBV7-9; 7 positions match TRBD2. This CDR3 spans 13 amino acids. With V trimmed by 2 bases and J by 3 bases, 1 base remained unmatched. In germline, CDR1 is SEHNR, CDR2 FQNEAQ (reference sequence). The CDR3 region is CASSLLADYEQYF. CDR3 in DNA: TGTGCCAGCAGCTTACTAGCGGACTACGAGCAGTACTTC.

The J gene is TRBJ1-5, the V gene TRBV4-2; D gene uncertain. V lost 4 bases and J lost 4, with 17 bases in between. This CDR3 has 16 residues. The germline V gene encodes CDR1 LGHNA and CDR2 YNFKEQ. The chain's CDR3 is CASSPEGGKTNQPQHF. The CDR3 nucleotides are TGTGCCAGCAGCCCGGAGGGTGGTAAAACAAATCAGCCCCAGCATTTT.

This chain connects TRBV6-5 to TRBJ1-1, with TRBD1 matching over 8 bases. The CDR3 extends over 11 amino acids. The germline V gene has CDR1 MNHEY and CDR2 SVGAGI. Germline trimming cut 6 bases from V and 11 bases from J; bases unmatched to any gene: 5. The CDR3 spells CASSDRGRAFF. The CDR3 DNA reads TGTGCCAGCAGCGACAGGGGCCGGGCTTTCTTT.

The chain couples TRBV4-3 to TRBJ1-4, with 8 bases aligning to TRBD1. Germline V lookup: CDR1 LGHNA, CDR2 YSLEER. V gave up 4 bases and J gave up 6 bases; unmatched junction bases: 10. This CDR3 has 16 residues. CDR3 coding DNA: TGCGCCAGCAGCCGGAAGACTCAGGGGGCGGATGAAAAACTGTTTTTT. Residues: CASSRKTQGADEKLFF.

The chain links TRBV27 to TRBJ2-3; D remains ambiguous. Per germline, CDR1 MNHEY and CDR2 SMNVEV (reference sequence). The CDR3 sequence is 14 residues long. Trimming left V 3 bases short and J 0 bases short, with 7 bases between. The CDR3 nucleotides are TGTGCCAGCAGTTTCCGTGTTAGCACAGATACGCAGTATTTT. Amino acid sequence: CASSFRVSTDTQYF.

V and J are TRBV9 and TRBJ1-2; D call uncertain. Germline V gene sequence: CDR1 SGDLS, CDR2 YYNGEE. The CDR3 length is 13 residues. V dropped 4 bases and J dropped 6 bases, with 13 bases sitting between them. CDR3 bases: TGTGCCAGCAGCTTTACGGAGTCCAATGGCTACACCTTC. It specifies CASSFTESNGYTF.

This CDR3 is CATSRGAGGSNTGELFF. The CDR3 DNA is TGTGCCACCAGCAGAGGGGCGGGGGGATCGAACACCGGGGAGCTGTTTTTT. The rearrangement uses TRBV15 and TRBJ2-2; 8 bases agree with TRBD2. This CDR3 is 17 amino acids long. V gave up 1 base and J gave up 0 bases; unmatched junction bases: 4. The germline CDR1 and CDR2 sequences are LNHNV and YYDKDF (reference sequence).

CDR3 sequence: CASSQDGEVNYGYTF. DNA for the CDR3: TGCGCCAGCAGCCAAGATGGAGAGGTTAACTATGGCTACACCTTC. The chain couples TRBV4-3 to TRBJ1-2; D not certain. CDR3 length: 15 amino acids. Germline V gene data show CDR1 as LGHNA and CDR2 as YSLEER. Trimming removed 0 bases from V and 1 base from J, with 9 bases in between.

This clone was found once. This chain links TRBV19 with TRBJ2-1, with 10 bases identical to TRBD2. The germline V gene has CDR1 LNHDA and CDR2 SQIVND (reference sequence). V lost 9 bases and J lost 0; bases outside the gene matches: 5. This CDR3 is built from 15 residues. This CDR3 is CASQRGGSSYNEQFF. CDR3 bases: TGTGCCAGCCAGCGGGGGGGAAGCTCCTACAATGAGCAGTTCTTC.

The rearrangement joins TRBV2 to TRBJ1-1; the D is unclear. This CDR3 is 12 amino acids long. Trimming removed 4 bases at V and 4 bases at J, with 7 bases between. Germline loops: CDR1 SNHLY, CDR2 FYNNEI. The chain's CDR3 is CASSVGLTEAFF. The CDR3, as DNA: TGTGCCAGCAGTGTTGGGCTCACTGAAGCTTTCTTT.

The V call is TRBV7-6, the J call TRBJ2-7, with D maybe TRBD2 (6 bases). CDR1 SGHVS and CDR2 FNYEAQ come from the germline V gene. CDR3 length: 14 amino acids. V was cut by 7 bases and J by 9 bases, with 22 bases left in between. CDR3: CASTQTSGGSVQYF. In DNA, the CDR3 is TGTGCCAGCACCCAAACCTCCGGGGGTTCTGTGCAGTACTTC. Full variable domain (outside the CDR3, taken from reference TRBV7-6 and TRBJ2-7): GAGVSQSPRYKVTKRGQDVALRCDPISGHVSLYWYRQALGQGPEFLTYFNYEAQQDKSGLPNDRFSAERPEGSISTLTIQRTEQRDSAMYRCASTQTSGGSVQYFGPGTRLTVT.

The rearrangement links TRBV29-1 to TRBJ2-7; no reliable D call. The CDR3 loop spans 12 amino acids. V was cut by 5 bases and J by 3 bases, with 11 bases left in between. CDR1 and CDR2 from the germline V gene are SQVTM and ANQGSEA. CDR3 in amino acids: CSVKNIHYEQYF. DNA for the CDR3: TGCAGCGTTAAAAACATCCACTACGAGCAGTACTTC.

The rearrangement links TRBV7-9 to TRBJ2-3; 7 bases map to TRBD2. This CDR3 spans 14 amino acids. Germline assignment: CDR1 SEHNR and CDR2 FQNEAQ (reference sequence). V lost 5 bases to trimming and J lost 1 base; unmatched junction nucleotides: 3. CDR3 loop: CASSPSGGTDTQYF. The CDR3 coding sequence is TGTGCCAGCAGCCCCAGCGGGGGCACAGATACGCAGTATTTT.

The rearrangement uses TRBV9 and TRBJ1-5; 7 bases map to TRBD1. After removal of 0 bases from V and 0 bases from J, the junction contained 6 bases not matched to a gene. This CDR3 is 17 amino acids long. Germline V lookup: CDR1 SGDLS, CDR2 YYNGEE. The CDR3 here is CASSVGGDSHSNQPQHF. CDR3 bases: TGTGCCAGCAGCGTAGGGGGGGACAGTCATAGCAATCAGCCCCAGCATTTT.

This CDR3 reads CASRRQAFGTDTQYF. The CDR3 DNA follows: TGTGCCAGCCGTAGGCAGGCGTTCGGCACAGATACGCAGTATTTT. The chain links TRBV19 to TRBJ2-3; D gene ambiguous. V lost 9 bases and J 1 base, leaving 17 bases between the germline ends. Germline assignment: CDR1 LNHDA and CDR2 SQIVND (reference sequence). The CDR3 spans 15 residues.